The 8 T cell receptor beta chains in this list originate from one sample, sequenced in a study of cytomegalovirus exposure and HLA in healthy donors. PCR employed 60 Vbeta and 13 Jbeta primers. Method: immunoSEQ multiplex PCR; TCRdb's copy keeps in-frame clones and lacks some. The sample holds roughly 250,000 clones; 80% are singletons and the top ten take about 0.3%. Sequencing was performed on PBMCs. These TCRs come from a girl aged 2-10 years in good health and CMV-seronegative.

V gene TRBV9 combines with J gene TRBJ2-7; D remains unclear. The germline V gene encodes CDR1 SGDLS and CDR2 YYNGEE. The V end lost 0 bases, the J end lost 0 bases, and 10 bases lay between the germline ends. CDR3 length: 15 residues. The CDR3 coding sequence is TGTGCCAGCAGCGTAGGGCCCGGGTCCTCCTACGAGCAGTACTTC. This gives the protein CASSVGPGSSYEQYF.

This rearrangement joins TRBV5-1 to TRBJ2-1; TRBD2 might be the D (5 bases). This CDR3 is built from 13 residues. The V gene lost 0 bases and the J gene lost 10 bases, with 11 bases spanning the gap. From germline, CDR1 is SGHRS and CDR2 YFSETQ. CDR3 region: CASSLGPGSEQFF. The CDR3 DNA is TGCGCCAGCAGCTTGGGTCCGGGGAGCGAGCAGTTCTTC.

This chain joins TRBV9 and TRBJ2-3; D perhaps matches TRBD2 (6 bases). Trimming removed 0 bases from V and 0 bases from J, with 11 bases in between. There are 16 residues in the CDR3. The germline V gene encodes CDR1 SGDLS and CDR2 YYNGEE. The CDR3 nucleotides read TGTGCCAGCAGCGTAGAAGCAGGGACTAGCACAGATACGCAGTATTTT. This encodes CASSVEAGTSTDTQYF.

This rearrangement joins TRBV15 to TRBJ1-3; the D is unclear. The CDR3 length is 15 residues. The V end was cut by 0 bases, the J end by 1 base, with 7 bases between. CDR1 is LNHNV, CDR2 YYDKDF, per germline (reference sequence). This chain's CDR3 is CATSRDGRSGNTIYF. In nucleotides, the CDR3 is TGTGCCACCAGCAGAGACGGCAGGTCTGGAAACACCATATATTTT.

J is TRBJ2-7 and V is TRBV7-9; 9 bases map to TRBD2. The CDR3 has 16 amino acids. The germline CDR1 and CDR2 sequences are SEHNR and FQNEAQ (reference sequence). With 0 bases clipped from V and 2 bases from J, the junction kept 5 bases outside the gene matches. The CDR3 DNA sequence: TGTGCCAGCAGCTTAGCTGTTAGCGGGAGTACCTACGAGCAGTACTTC. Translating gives CASSLAVSGSTYEQYF.

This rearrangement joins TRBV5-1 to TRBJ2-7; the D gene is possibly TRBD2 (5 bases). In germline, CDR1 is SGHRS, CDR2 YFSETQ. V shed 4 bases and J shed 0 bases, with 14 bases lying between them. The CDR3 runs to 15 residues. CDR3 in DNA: TGCGCCAGCAGCCCCCCCGGGATAAGCTCCTACGAGCAGTACTTC. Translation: CASSPPGISSYEQYF.

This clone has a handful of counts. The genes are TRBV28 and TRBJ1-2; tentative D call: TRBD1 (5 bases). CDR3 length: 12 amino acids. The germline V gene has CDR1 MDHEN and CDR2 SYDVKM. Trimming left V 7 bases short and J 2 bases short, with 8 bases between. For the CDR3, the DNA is TGTGCCAGCACCCCAGGGAACTATGGCTACACCTTC. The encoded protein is CASTPGNYGYTF.

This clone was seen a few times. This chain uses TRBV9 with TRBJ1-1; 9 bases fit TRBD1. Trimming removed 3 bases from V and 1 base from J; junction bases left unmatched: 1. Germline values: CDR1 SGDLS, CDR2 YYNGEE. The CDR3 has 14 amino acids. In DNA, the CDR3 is TGTGCCAGCAGCGAACAGGGGGCGAACACTGAAGCTTTCTTT. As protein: CASSEQGANTEAFF.